This T cell receptor beta chain was sequenced in a study of glioma-infiltrating T cells. General study findings and limits: Non-neoplastic patients had below-expected tissue-blood divergence, while all gliomas exceeded expectation.

TCR alpha and beta CDR3 regions were amplified from RNA using iRepertoire nested multiplex PCR. One-step reverse transcription and amplification started from around 100-400 ng of tissue mRNA or PBMC total RNA. TCRdb re-called the multiplex PCR reads with MiXCR, one entry per CDR3 protein. The table lists around 190,000 distinct CDR3 sequences, around 40% of them singletons, with under 6.5% in the top ten. The V gene lost 1 base and the J gene lost 2 bases, with 11 bases spanning the gap. Germline V CDR1 and CDR2: SGHKS, YYEKEE (reference sequence). The CDR3 has 15 amino acids. This clonotype was detected only a few times. No antigen is known for it.

What was sequenced was glioma tissue, nonneoplastic brain tissue, or PBMCs (not recorded which). The clonotype was recovered from a human donor with low-grade glioma or glioblastoma, undergoing nonglioma brain surgery, or in good health (not recorded which). This chain joins TRBV5-5 and TRBJ2-3; TRBD1 is a possible D gene (5 bases). CDR3 sequence: CASSLRQIDTDTQYF. The CDR3 region has the DNA TGTGCCAGCAGCTTGAGACAGATAGACACAGATACGCAGTATTTT.